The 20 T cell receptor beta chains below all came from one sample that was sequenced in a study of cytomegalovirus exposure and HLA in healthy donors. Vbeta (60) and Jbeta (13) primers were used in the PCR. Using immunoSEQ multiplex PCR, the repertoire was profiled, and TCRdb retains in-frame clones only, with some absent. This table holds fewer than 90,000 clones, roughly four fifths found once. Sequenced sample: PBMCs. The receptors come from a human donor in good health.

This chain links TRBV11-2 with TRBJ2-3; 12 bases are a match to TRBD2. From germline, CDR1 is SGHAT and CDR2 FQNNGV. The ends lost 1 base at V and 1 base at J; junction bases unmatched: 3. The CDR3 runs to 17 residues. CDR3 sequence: CASSLASGGARTDTQYF. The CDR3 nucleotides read TGTGCCAGCAGCTTAGCTAGCGGGGGGGCCCGCACAGATACGCAGTATTTT.

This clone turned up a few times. The CDR3 region has the DNA TGTGCCAGCAGCCACACAGGCGGAGAGCAGTACTTC. This gives the protein CASSHTGGEQYF. This rearrangement joins TRBV7-2 to TRBJ2-7, with D maybe TRBD1 (5 bases). V lost 5 bases and J 7 bases, leaving 12 bases between the germline ends. The CDR3 length is 12 residues. CDR1 and CDR2 from the germline V gene are SGHTA and FQGNSA.

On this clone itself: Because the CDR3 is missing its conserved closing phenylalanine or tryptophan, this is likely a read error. The CDR3 sequence: CASSPTGTGIYEQYS. For the CDR3, the DNA is TGCGCCAGCAGCCCGACCGGGACAGGGATCTACGAGCAGTACTCC. The chain carries TRBV5-1 and TRBJ2-7; 9 nucleotides line up with TRBD1. Germline lookup yields CDR1 SGHRS and CDR2 YFSETQ. This CDR3 is 15 amino acids long. V gave up 4 bases and J gave up 3 bases; unmatched junction bases: 8.

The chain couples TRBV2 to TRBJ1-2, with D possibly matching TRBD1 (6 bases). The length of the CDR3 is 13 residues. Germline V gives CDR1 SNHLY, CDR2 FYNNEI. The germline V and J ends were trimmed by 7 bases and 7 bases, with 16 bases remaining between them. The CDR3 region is CASNTQDSGGYTF. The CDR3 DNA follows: TGTGCCAGCAATACCCAGGACAGTGGTGGCTACACCTTC.

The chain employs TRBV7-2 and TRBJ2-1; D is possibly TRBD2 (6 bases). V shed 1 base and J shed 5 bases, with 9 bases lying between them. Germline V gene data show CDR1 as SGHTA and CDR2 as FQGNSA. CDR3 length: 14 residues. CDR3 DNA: TGTGCCAGCAGCTTAGGGAGGGCTAACAATGAGCAGTTCTTC. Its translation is CASSLGRANNEQFF.

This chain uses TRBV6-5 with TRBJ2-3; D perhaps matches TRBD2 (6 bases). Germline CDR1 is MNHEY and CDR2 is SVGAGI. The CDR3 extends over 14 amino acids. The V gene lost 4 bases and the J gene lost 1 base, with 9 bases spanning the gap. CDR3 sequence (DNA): TGTGCCAGCAGTTGGGGGGTGGGCACAGATACGCAGTATTTT. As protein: CASSWGVGTDTQYF.

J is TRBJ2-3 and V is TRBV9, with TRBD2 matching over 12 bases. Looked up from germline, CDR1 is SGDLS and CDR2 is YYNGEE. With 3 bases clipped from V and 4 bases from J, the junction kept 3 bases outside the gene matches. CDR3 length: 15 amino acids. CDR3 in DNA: TGTGCCAGCAGCGCCCTAGCGGGGGGGTCAGATACGCAGTATTTT. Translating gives CASSALAGGSDTQYF.

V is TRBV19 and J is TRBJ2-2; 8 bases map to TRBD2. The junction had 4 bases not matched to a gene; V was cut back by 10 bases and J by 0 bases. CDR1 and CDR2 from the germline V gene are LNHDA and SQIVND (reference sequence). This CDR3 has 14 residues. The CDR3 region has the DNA TGTGCCACCCAGCGGGGGCCGAACACCGGGGAGCTGTTTTTT. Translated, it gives CATQRGPNTGELFF.

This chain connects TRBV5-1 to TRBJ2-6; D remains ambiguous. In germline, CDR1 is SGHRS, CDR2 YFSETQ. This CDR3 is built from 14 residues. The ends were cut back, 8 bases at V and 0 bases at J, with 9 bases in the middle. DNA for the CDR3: TGCGCCAGTCGAAAGAGCTCTGGGGCCAACGTCCTGACTTTC. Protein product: CASRKSSGANVLTF.

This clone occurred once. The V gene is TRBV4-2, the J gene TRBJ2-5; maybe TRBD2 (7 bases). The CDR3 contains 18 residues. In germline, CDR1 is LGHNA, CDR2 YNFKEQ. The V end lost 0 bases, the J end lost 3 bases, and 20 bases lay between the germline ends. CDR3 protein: CASSQEAGRGFLKETQYF. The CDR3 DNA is TGTGCCAGCAGCCAAGAGGCGGGGAGGGGGTTTTTAAAAGAGACCCAGTACTTC.

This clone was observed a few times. The CDR3 sequence is CSAPGLAFEFF. CDR3 coding DNA: TGCAGTGCCCCGGGACTAGCGTTTGAGTTCTTC. The chain links TRBV20-1 to TRBJ2-1; the match to TRBD2 covers 10 bases. CDR3 size: 11 residues. Germline CDR1 and CDR2: DFQATT and SNEGSKA (reference sequence). V shed 6 bases and J 14 bases; nucleotides not matched to a gene: 7.

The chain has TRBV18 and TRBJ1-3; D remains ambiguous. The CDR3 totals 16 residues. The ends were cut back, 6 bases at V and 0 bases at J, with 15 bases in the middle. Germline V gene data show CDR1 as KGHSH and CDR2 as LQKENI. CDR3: CASSPVGVTSGNTIYF. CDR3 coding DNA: TGTGCCAGCTCCCCAGTCGGAGTAACCTCTGGAAACACCATATATTTT.

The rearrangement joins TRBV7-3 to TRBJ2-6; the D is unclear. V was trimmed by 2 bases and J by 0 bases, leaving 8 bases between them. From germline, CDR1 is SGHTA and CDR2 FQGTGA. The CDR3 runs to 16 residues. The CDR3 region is CASSLGRSSGANVLTF. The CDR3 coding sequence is TGTGCCAGCAGCTTAGGTCGGAGCTCTGGGGCCAACGTCCTGACTTTC.

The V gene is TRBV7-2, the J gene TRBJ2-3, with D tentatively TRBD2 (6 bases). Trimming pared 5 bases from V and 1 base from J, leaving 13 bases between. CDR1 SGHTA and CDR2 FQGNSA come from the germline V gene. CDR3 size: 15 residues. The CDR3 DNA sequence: TGTGCCAGCAGCACCCTGGGGGAGGGCACAGATACGCAGTATTTT. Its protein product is CASSTLGEGTDTQYF.

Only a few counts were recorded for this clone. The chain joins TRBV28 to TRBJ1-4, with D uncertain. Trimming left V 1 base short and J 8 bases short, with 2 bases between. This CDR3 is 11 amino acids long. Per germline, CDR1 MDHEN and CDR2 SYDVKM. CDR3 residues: CASSLLEKLFF. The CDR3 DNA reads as TGTGCCAGCAGTTTATTAGAAAAACTGTTTTTT.

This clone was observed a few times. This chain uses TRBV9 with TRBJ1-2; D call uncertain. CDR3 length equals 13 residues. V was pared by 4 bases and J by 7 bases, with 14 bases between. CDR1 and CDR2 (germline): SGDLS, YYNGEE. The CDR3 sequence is CASSTPGLIGYTF. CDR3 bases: TGTGCCAGCAGCACACCGGGTCTTATTGGCTACACCTTC.

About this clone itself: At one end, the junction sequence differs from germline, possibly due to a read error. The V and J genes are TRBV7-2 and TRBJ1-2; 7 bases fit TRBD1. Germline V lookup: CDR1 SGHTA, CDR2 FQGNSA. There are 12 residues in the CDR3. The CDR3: CASSATGYGYPF. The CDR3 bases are TGTGCCAGCAGCGCGACAGGGTATGGCTACCCCTTC.

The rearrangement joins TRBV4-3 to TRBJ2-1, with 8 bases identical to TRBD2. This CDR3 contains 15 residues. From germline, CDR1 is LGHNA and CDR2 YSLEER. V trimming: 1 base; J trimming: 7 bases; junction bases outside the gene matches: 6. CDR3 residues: CASSQAGGGQNEQFF. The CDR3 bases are TGCGCCAGCAGCCAAGCGGGAGGGGGGCAGAATGAGCAGTTCTTC.

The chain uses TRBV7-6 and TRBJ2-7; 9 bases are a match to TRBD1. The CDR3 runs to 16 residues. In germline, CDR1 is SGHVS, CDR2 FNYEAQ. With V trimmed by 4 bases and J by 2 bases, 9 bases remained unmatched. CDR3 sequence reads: CASSSKPGTGTYEQYF. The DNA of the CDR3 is TGTGCCAGCAGCTCGAAACCCGGGACAGGGACCTACGAGCAGTACTTC. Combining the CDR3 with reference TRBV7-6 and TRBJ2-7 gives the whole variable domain GAGVSQSPRYKVTKRGQDVALRCDPISGHVSLYWYRQALGQGPEFLTYFNYEAQQDKSGLPNDRFSAERPEGSISTLTIQRTEQRDSAMYRCASSSKPGTGTYEQYFGPGTRLTVT.

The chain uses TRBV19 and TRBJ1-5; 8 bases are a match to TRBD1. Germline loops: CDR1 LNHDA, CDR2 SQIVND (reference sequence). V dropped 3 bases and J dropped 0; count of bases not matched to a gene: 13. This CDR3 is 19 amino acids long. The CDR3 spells CASSISWDRKEYSNQPQHF. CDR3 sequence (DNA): TGTGCCAGTAGTATCTCATGGGACAGGAAAGAGTATAGCAATCAGCCCCAGCATTTT.